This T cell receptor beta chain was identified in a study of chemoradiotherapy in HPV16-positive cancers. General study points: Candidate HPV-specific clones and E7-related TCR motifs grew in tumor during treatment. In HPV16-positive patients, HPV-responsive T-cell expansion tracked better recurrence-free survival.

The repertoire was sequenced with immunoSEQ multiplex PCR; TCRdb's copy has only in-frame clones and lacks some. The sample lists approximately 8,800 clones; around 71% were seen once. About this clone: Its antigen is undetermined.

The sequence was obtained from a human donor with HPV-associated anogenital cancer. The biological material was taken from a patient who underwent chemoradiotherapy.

CDR3 sequence: CASSFKGSKNIQYF. The CDR3 nucleotides are TGTGCCAGCAGTTTCAAGGGTTCCAAAAACATTCAGTACTTC. This sequence joins TRBV27 and TRBJ2-4; D is unclear. Trimming took off 3 bases at V and 2 bases at J, with 8 bases between the two ends. This CDR3 is 14 amino acids long. Per the germline V gene, CDR1 is MNHEY and CDR2 is SMNVEV (reference sequence).